The source of this TCR beta chain is a study of graft-versus-host responses after intestinal transplantation. V lost 7 bases, J lost 0 bases, and 9 bases lay in between. This CDR3 region has 14 residues. Germline V gene data show CDR1 as MGHRA and CDR2 as YSYEKL. Profiled with immunoSEQ multiplex PCR; TCRdb holds only in-frame clones, not every one. Here the sample spans roughly 56,000 clones, under 95% being singletons. This specimen consisted of PBMCs, obtained almost 120 days after intestinal transplantation. This chain links TRBV4-1 with TRBJ2-2; perhaps TRBD2 as D (5 bases). This receptor was taken from a human patient who received an intestinal transplant, so some T cells may come from the graft donor. CDR3 residues: CASTAGANTGELFF. The CDR3 coding sequence is TGCGCCAGCACGGCGGGCGCGAACACCGGGGAGCTGTTTTTT.